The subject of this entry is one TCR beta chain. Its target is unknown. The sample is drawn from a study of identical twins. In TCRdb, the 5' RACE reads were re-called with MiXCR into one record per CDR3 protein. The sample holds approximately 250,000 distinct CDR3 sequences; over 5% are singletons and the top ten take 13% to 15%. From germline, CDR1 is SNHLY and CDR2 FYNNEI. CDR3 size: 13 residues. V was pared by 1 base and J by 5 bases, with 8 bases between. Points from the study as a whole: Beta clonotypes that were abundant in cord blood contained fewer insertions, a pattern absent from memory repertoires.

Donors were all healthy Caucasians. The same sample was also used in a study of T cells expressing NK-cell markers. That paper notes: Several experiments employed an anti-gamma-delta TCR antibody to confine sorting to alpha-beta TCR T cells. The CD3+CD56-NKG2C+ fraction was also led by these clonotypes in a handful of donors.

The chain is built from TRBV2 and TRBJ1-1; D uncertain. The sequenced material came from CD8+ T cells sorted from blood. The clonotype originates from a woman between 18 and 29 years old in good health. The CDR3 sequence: CASSEGKGTEAFF. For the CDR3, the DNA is TGTGCCAGCAGTGAAGGGAAAGGGACTGAAGCTTTCTTT. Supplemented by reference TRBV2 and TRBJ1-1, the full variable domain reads EPEVTQTPSHQVTQMGQEVILRCVPISNHLYFYWYRQILGQKVEFLVSFYNNEISEKSEIFDDQFSVERPDGSNFTLKIRSTKLEDSAMYFCASSEGKGTEAFFGQGTRLTVV.